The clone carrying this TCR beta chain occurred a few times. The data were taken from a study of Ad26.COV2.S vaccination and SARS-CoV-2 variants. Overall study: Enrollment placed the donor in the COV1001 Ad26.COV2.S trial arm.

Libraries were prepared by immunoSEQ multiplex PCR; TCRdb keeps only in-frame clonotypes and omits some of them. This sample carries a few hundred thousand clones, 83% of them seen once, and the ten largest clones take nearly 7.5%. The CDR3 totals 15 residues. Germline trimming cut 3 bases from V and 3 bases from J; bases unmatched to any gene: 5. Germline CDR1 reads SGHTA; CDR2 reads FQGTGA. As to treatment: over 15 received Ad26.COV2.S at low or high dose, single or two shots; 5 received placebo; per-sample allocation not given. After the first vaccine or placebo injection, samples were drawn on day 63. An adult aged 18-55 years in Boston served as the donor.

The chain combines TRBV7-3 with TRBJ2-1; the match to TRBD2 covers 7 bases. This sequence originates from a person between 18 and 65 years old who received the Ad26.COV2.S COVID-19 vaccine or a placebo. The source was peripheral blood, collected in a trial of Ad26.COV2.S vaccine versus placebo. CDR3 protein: CASSFMGGSYNEQFF. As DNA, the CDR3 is TGTGCCAGCAGCTTTATGGGCGGGAGCTACAATGAGCAGTTCTTC.